These 7 T cell receptor beta chains share one sample of origin, sequenced in a study of blood T cell repertoires in COVID-19. Only in-frame clones appear in the TCRdb table, and some are missing; sequencing was by immunoSEQ multiplex PCR. Of 200,000 to 300,000 clones listed, approximately 85% are singletons. The sequencing input was PBMCs or T cells enriched from blood (not recorded which). These receptors came from a woman aged 45 to 65 with acute COVID-19.

This sequence joins TRBV10-3 and TRBJ1-2, with 7 bases identical to TRBD1. With V trimmed by 9 bases and J by 4 bases, 5 bases remained unmatched. The CDR3 consists of 12 residues. Per germline, CDR1 ENHRY and CDR2 SYGVKD. DNA for the CDR3: TGTGCCATAGACAGGGTACCCTATGGCTACACCTTC. Residues: CAIDRVPYGYTF.

This sequence joins TRBV19 and TRBJ1-2, with D perhaps matching TRBD1 (5 bases). This CDR3 has 14 amino acids. V was shortened by 5 bases and J by 2 bases, with 12 bases between the two germline ends. Germline V CDR1 and CDR2: LNHDA, SQIVND (reference sequence). This CDR3 is CASSLLQENYGYTF. CDR3 DNA sequence: TGTGCCAGTAGTTTGCTACAGGAGAACTATGGCTACACCTTC.

This clone has a handful of counts. The rearrangement joins TRBV9 to TRBJ2-7; TRBD1 aligns across 9 bases. The CDR3 is 15 amino acids. Germline trimming cut 2 bases from V and 3 bases from J; bases unmatched to any gene: 6. Germline CDR1 SGDLS, CDR2 YYNGEE. The CDR3 region is CASSVDPGQGYEQYF. CDR3 in DNA: TGTGCCAGCAGCGTTGACCCGGGACAGGGCTACGAGCAGTACTTC.

This chain joins TRBV6-5 and TRBJ1-5; TRBD1 matches 11 bases. The germline gives CDR1 MNHEY, CDR2 SVGAGI. J gave up 4 bases and V 6 bases, and 5 bases lay outside the gene matches. The CDR3 consists of 15 residues. The CDR3 sequence: CASRRDRGLNQPQHF. CDR3 coding DNA: TGTGCCAGCAGACGGGACAGGGGGTTGAATCAGCCCCAGCATTTT.

The V and J genes are TRBV19 and TRBJ2-5; 11 bases are shared with TRBD2. This CDR3 spans 15 amino acids. With 7 bases clipped from V and 5 bases from J, the junction kept 9 bases outside the gene matches. Germline lookup yields CDR1 LNHDA and CDR2 SQIVND (reference sequence). This CDR3 is CASTLAGGTLETQYF. DNA for the CDR3: TGTGCCAGTACCCTAGCGGGGGGAACTTTGGAGACCCAGTACTTC.

This chain connects TRBV5-4 to TRBJ1-1; 7 bases match TRBD1. V lost 4 bases and J lost 4; bases outside the gene matches: 7. This CDR3 has 14 residues. Germline V gene data show CDR1 as SGHNT and CDR2 as YYREEE (reference sequence). The CDR3 reads CASSKREGATEAFF. In nucleotides, the CDR3 is TGTGCCAGCAGCAAGCGGGAGGGGGCCACTGAAGCTTTCTTT.

The J gene is TRBJ1-4, the V gene TRBV7-3, with unresolved D. Germline lookup yields CDR1 SGHTA and CDR2 FQGTGA. CDR3 length equals 13 residues. V lost 4 bases and J 7 bases, leaving 10 bases between the germline ends. CDR3 amino acids: CASSSGLGEKLFF. In nucleotides, the CDR3 is TGTGCCAGCAGCTCAGGACTTGGTGAAAAACTGTTTTTT.